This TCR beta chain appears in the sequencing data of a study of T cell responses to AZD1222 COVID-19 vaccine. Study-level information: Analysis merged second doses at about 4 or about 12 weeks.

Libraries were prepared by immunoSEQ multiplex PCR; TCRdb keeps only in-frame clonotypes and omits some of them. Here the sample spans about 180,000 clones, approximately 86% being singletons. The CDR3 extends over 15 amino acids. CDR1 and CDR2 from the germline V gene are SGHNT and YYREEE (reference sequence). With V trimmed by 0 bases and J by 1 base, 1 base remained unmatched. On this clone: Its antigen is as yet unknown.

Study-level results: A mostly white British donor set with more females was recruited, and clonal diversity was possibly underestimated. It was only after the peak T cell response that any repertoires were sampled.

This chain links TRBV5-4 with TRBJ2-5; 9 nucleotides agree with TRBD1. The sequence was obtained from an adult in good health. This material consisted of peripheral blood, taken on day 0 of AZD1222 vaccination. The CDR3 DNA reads TGTGCCAGCAGCTTGGGGGGACAGGGCCAAGAGACCCAGTACTTC. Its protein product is CASSLGGQGQETQYF.